These T cell receptor beta chains were read from a single sample in a study of T cells in localized non-small cell lung cancer. Here immunoSEQ multiplex PCR was the method, and the copy in TCRdb shows in-frame clones only, minus some. The profile covers around 24,000 clones, with about 90% appearing a single time and approximately 30% taken by the ten largest. The starting material was peripheral blood, obtained before any cancer treatment. The receptor source for this set is a male donor aged 60 or over with stage I squamous cell lung carcinoma. CDR3s include the opening cysteine and the closing phenylalanine or tryptophan. The D gene is left open where the match is weak. Only part of the rows carry a size: once, few, many, or a class if the clone is expanded.

abundance: NA
d_gene: NA
j_gene: TRBJ1-2
len: 15
v_gene: TRBV19
CDR3aa: CASSAQVKWDYGYTF
CDR3nt: TGTGCCAGTAGTGCCCAAGTAAAGTGGGACTATGGCTACACCTTC

abundance: NA
d_gene: NA
j_gene: TRBJ1-1
len: 15
v_gene: TRBV19
CDR3aa: CASSNRDGLNTEAFF
CDR3nt: TGTGCCAGTAGTAACCGGGACGGATTGAACACTGAAGCTTTCTTT

abundance: few
d_gene: TRBD1
j_gene: TRBJ1-6
len: 14
v_gene: TRBV18
CDR3aa: CASSLTGQGSPLHF
CDR3nt: TGTGCCAGCTCATTGACAGGGCAGGGTTCACCCCTCCACTTT

abundance: NA
d_gene: NA
j_gene: TRBJ2-7
len: 13
v_gene: TRBV5-4
CDR3aa: CASSKQGPDEQYF
CDR3nt: TGTGCCAGCAGCAAGCAGGGTCCCGACGAGCAGTACTTC

abundance: once
d_gene: NA
j_gene: TRBJ1-4
len: 14
v_gene: TRBV11-2
CDR3aa: CASSLDPGDEKLFF
CDR3nt: TGTGCCAGCAGCTTAGATCCTGGAGATGAAAAACTGTTTTTT

abundance: NA
d_gene: NA
j_gene: TRBJ1-1
len: 13
v_gene: TRBV5-1
CDR3aa: CASSSGLNTEAFF
CDR3nt: TGCGCCAGCAGCTCAGGGCTGAACACTGAAGCTTTCTTT

abundance: NA
d_gene: TRBD1
j_gene: TRBJ1-5
len: 15
v_gene: TRBV19
CDR3aa: CASSADRSGNQPQHF
CDR3nt: TGTGCCAGTAGTGCGGACAGGTCTGGCAATCAGCCCCAGCATTTT

abundance: NA
d_gene: NA
j_gene: TRBJ2-7
len: 12
v_gene: TRBV28
CDR3aa: CASEGHSYEQYF
CDR3nt: TGTGCCAGCGAAGGTCACTCCTACGAGCAGTACTTC

abundance: NA
d_gene: TRBD1
j_gene: TRBJ2-2
len: 16
v_gene: TRBV19
CDR3aa: CASSKRRDSVTGELFF
CDR3nt: TGTGCCAGTAGTAAACGCCGGGACAGTGTAACCGGGGAGCTGTTTTTT

abundance: NA
d_gene: TRBD1
j_gene: TRBJ2-7
len: 14
v_gene: TRBV27
CDR3aa: CASSQIPQGDEQYF
CDR3nt: TGTGCCAGCAGCCAGATACCACAGGGGGACGAGCAGTACTTC

abundance: NA
d_gene: TRBD1
j_gene: TRBJ1-3
len: 14
v_gene: TRBV6-1
CDR3aa: CASSHTGVGNTIYF
CDR3nt: TGTGCCAGCTCCCATACAGGGGTTGGAAACACCATATATTTT

abundance: NA
d_gene: TRBD1
j_gene: TRBJ2-2
len: 15
v_gene: TRBV9
CDR3aa: CASSAPGQGRGELFF
CDR3nt: TGTGCCAGCAGCGCACCGGGACAGGGGCGGGGGGAGCTGTTTTTT

abundance: once
d_gene: NA
j_gene: TRBJ2-6
len: 13
v_gene: TRBV19
CDR3aa: CATGSTGANVLTF
CDR3nt: TGTGCCACTGGAAGTACTGGGGCCAACGTCCTGACTTTC

abundance: NA
d_gene: NA
j_gene: TRBJ2-7
len: 13
v_gene: TRBV5-4
CDR3aa: CASSFWTAYEQYF
CDR3nt: TGTGCCAGCAGCTTTTGGACAGCCTACGAGCAGTACTTC

abundance: NA
d_gene: NA
j_gene: TRBJ2-2
len: 13
v_gene: TRBV11-3
CDR3aa: CASSRVDTGELFF
CDR3nt: TGTGCCAGCAGTAGGGTAGACACCGGGGAGCTGTTTTTT

abundance: few
d_gene: NA
j_gene: TRBJ1-5
len: 14
v_gene: TRBV6-1
CDR3aa: CASSEGAAAQPQHF
CDR3nt: TGTGCCAGCAGTGAAGGCGCTGCGGCTCAGCCCCAGCATTTT

abundance: NA
d_gene: NA
j_gene: TRBJ1-2
len: 15
v_gene: TRBV7-2
CDR3aa: CASSLGSPANYGYTF
CDR3nt: TGTGCCAGCAGCTTAGGCAGCCCAGCTAACTATGGCTACACCTTC

abundance: NA
d_gene: NA
j_gene: TRBJ2-7
len: 13
v_gene: TRBV7-3
CDR3aa: CASSPGAAKEQYF
CDR3nt: TGTGCCAGCAGCCCCGGGGCAGCGAAAGAGCAGTACTTC

abundance: NA
d_gene: NA
j_gene: TRBJ2-1
len: 12
v_gene: TRBV7-2
CDR3aa: CASSITTGEQFF
CDR3nt: TGTGCCAGCAGCATAACTACAGGGGAGCAGTTCTTC

abundance: NA
d_gene: NA
j_gene: TRBJ1-2
len: 14
v_gene: TRBV9
CDR3aa: CASSLAELGYGYTF
CDR3nt: TGTGCCAGCAGCCTAGCCGAATTGGGCTATGGCTACACCTTC

abundance: NA
d_gene: TRBD2
j_gene: TRBJ2-5
len: 12
v_gene: TRBV11-2
CDR3aa: CASGGRAETQYF
CDR3nt: TGTGCCAGCGGCGGGAGGGCGGAGACCCAGTACTTC

abundance: NA
d_gene: NA
j_gene: TRBJ1-1
len: 15
v_gene: TRBV25-1
CDR3aa: CASSENSGAVAEAFF
CDR3nt: TGTGCCAGCAGTGAAAATTCAGGGGCTGTCGCTGAAGCTTTCTTT

abundance: NA
d_gene: NA
j_gene: TRBJ1-1
len: 16
v_gene: TRBV10-3
CDR3aa: CAISEADPRGTTEAFF
CDR3nt: TGTGCCATCAGTGAGGCTGACCCCCGAGGGACCACTGAAGCTTTCTTT

abundance: NA
d_gene: TRBD1
j_gene: TRBJ2-6
len: 19
v_gene: TRBV7-9
CDR3aa: CASSPVPDRINSGANVLTF
CDR3nt: TGTGCCAGCAGCCCAGTCCCGGACAGGATCAACTCTGGGGCCAACGTCCTGACTTTC

abundance: once
d_gene: NA
j_gene: TRBJ1-2
len: 16
v_gene: TRBV7-9
CDR3aa: CASSLEGGRANYGYTF
CDR3nt: TGTGCCAGCAGCTTAGAAGGCGGCAGGGCTAACTATGGCTACACCTTC